This TCR beta chain was sequenced during a study of shared clonotypes between healthy human individuals. Study observations and caveats: Around 5% was the fraction of naive CD4 clonotypes found shared across several donors. Compared with clonotypes that all four donors shared, non-shared clonotypes had lower generation probabilities.

Each sorted subset replicate got 200 ng genomic DNA, around 29,000 genomes. Sequenced by immunoSEQ multiplex PCR; TCRdb stores in-frame clones only, minus some. The sample includes roughly 1.5 million clones, 98% of them seen just once. As for this clone: Its antigen is unidentified.

This CDR3 has 14 amino acids. Trimming took 5 bases from V and 5 from J, leaving 15 bases between them. Germline V CDR1 and CDR2: SGHVS, FNYEAQ. Every contributor of samples was a Caucasian grown-up residing in Nashville, Tennessee. This receptor was obtained from a man aged 25-45 years in good health. V is TRBV7-6 and J is TRBJ2-5; D is perhaps TRBD1 (6 bases). Material: naive CD4+ T cells sorted from blood. The subset was: CD45RA+ positively selected. CDR3 protein: CASSHAQGSETQYF. CDR3 DNA sequence: TGTGCCAGCAGCCACGCGCAGGGGAGTGAGACCCAGTACTTC.